Shown below are 21 T cell receptor beta chains from a single sample sequenced in a study of human T cells and chemical hapten exposure. Sample time point: pre-sensitization, week 0. Treatment specified: therapeutic diphenylcyclopropenone sensitization with weekly scalp DPC. MiXCR, run by TCRdb on the RACE reads, gives a single entry per CDR3 protein. The sample holds 350,000 to 450,000 distinct CDR3 sequences, 5% to 6.5% seen once. The source material was whole blood, sampled in connection with sensitization to the hapten diphenylcyclopropenone (DPC). The receptors were gathered from a woman aged 45 to 65 with alopecia areata. Some clones in this sample may be carry-over from other donors' samples.

This clonotype was detected ten times or more. J is TRBJ2-3 and V is TRBV5-1, with TRBD2 matching 9 bases. Germline V gene sequence: CDR1 SGHRS, CDR2 YFSETQ. The CDR3 is made up of 15 amino acids. Unmatched junction bases numbered 4, after V lost 2 bases and J lost 3 bases. The CDR3 sequence: CASSLPSGETDTQYF. CDR3 coding DNA: TGCGCCAGCAGCTTACCTAGCGGGGAGACAGATACGCAGTATTTT.

This clonotype was observed many times. The rearrangement uses TRBV9 and TRBJ2-3, with unresolved D. Germline CDR1 and CDR2: SGDLS and YYNGEE. Trimming shortened V by 5 bases and J by 2 bases, and 12 bases separated the two germline ends. The CDR3 consists of 14 residues. CDR3 coding DNA: TGTGCCAGCAGTGGGCCGGCTGACACAGATACGCAGTATTTT. Protein: CASSGPADTDTQYF.

This clonotype has a count of ten or more. V usage is TRBV27 and J usage is TRBJ2-2, with 10 bases lining up with TRBD1. Germline V CDR1 and CDR2: MNHEY, SMNVEV (reference sequence). The length of the CDR3 is 16 residues. The V segment lost 0 bases and the J segment 2 bases; nucleotides outside the gene matches: 0. CDR3 sequence: CASSLSTGGNTGELFF. For the CDR3, the DNA is TGTGCCAGCAGTTTATCGACAGGGGGCAACACCGGGGAGCTGTTTTTT.

This clonotype was found many times. The rearrangement links TRBV2 to TRBJ2-4; TRBD1 is a possible D gene (5 bases). Germline assignment: CDR1 SNHLY and CDR2 FYNNEI. The CDR3 runs 14 residues. Trimming shortened V by 8 bases and J by 4 bases, and 15 bases separated the two germline ends. The CDR3 DNA follows: TGTGCCAGCGCCTCAGGGTCGGGTAAAAACATTCAGTACTTC. Encoded protein: CASASGSGKNIQYF.

This rearrangement joins TRBV7-8 to TRBJ2-5; D gene ambiguous. Germline V gene sequence: CDR1 SGHVS, CDR2 FQNEAQ. The CDR3 length is 14 residues. V was cut by 8 bases and J by 1 base, with 14 bases left in between. CDR3 in DNA: TGTGCCAGCTCCCAGACAATGGCCCAAGAGACCCAGTACTTC. Translation gives CASSQTMAQETQYF.

A few counts support this clonotype. The J gene is TRBJ1-6, the V gene TRBV6-5; D not resolved. This CDR3 has 18 residues. The germline CDR1 and CDR2 sequences are MNHEY and SVGAGI. V lost 0 bases and J 8 bases, leaving 20 bases between the germline ends. CDR3 region: CASSYSGQPWARDSPLHF. Here the CDR3 DNA reads TGTGCCAGCAGTTACTCGGGCCAACCCTGGGCCCGGGATTCACCCCTCCACTTT.

This clonotype has a count of ten or more. The chain links TRBV6-2 or TRBV6-3 to TRBJ1-6; the D is unclear. This CDR3 has 14 amino acids. The V end lost 4 bases, the J end lost 9 bases, and 13 bases lay between the germline ends. The germline V gene has CDR1 MNHEY and CDR2 SVGEGT. The CDR3 region has the DNA TGTGCCAGCAGTTTTTCCGGGAGCGGTTCACCCCTCCACTTT. It codes for CASSFSGSGSPLHF.

This clonotype was observed many times. The V gene is TRBV11-2, the J gene TRBJ2-6, with D perhaps matching TRBD1 (6 bases). Trimming took off 2 bases at V and 5 bases at J, with 10 bases between the two ends. CDR1 is SGHAT, CDR2 FQNNGV, per germline. This CDR3 is built from 15 residues. CDR3 coding DNA: TGTGCCAGCAGCTTAAGTCAGGGGTGGGCCAACGTCCTGACTTTC. This encodes CASSLSQGWANVLTF.

V is TRBV7-2 and J is TRBJ1-1; D call uncertain. This CDR3 has 15 residues. V lost 5 bases and J lost 4, with 17 bases in between. CDR1 SGHTA and CDR2 FQGNSA come from the germline V gene. The CDR3 DNA follows: TGTGCCAGCAGCACGAATCCGGGAGTTAGCACTGAAGCTTTCTTT. This sequence encodes CASSTNPGVSTEAFF.

The V and J genes are TRBV6-1 and TRBJ1-6; D gene ambiguous. The CDR3 is made up of 15 amino acids. The germline V gene encodes CDR1 MNHNS and CDR2 SASEGT. V lost 3 bases and J lost 1, with 7 bases in between. The chain's CDR3 is CASSEDASYNSPLHF. CDR3 nucleotide sequence: TGTGCCAGCAGTGAGGATGCGTCCTATAATTCACCCCTCCACTTT.

This clonotype was found many times. This rearrangement joins TRBV27 to TRBJ1-5; D uncertain. CDR3 size: 15 residues. Looked up from germline, CDR1 is MNHEY and CDR2 is SMNVEV (reference sequence). Trimming cost V 6 bases and J 1 base, with 13 bases left between them. CDR3 sequence: CASSVWGRSNQPQHF. CDR3 nucleotide sequence: TGTGCCAGCAGCGTTTGGGGAAGGAGCAATCAGCCCCAGCATTTT.

The rearrangement uses TRBV6-5 and TRBJ2-1; D might be TRBD2 (5 bases). The CDR3 covers 13 residues. Germline CDR1 is MNHEY and CDR2 is SVGAGI. Trimming stripped 2 bases from V and 6 bases from J, with 8 bases between. The CDR3 DNA reads as TGTGCCAGCAGTTACCGGGCGGGCAATGAGCAGTTCTTC. It codes for CASSYRAGNEQFF.

Many counts were recorded for this clonotype. The chain links TRBV6-1 to TRBJ2-3; 9 positions match TRBD1. V lost 10 bases to trimming and J lost 3 bases; unmatched junction nucleotides: 8. CDR3 length: 14 amino acids. In germline, CDR1 is MNHNS, CDR2 SASEGT. The CDR3 region is CATRDRVRTDTQYF. The DNA for the CDR3 is TGTGCCACCCGGGACAGGGTTCGGACAGATACGCAGTATTTT.

This clonotype was observed at least ten times. The genes are TRBV19 and TRBJ1-5; no reliable D call. Trimming removed 10 bases from V and 12 bases from J, with 7 bases in between. The CDR3 sequence is 8 residues long. Germline CDR1 is LNHDA and CDR2 is SQIVND (reference sequence). The CDR3 here is CATEGQHF. CDR3 sequence (DNA): TGTGCCACCGAGGGCCAGCATTTT.

This chain links TRBV5-1 with TRBJ2-5, with TRBD1 identical over 8 bases. J lost 3 bases, V lost 2 bases, and 9 bases had no gene match. Germline V gene data show CDR1 as SGHRS and CDR2 as YFSETQ. The CDR3 is 16 amino acids. The CDR3 sequence is CASSFSGGDFKETQYF. The DNA for the CDR3 is TGCGCCAGCAGCTTCTCAGGGGGCGACTTCAAAGAGACCCAGTACTTC. Variable domain in full (rest from reference TRBV5-1 and TRBJ2-5): KAGVTQTPRYLIKTRGQQVTLSCSPISGHRSVSWYQQTPGQGLQFLFEYFSETQRNKGNFPGRFSGRQFSNSRSEMNVSTLELGDSALYLCASSFSGGDFKETQYFGPGTRLLVL.

This clonotype was seen a few times. J is TRBJ1-2 and V is TRBV6-6, with TRBD1 matching 8 bases. CDR3 size: 15 residues. The germline CDR1 and CDR2 sequences are MNHNY and SVGAGI (reference sequence). Unmatched junction bases numbered 4, after V lost 0 bases and J lost 4 bases. The CDR3 is CASSYSIGQGYGYTF. CDR3 sequence (DNA): TGTGCCAGCAGTTACTCGATAGGACAGGGCTATGGCTACACCTTC.

The CDR3 sequence is CASSRKPGSNQPQHF. The CDR3 nucleotides are TGTGCCAGCAGTCGCAAGCCGGGGAGCAATCAGCCCCAGCATTTT. The chain carries TRBV6-6 and TRBJ1-5; D remains ambiguous. Germline-derived CDR1 and CDR2 are MNHNY and SVGAGI (reference sequence). Trimming removed 5 bases from V and 1 base from J, with 12 bases in between. This CDR3 is built from 15 residues.

The V call is TRBV20-1, the J call TRBJ1-3; D unclear. This CDR3 contains 15 residues. V lost 7 bases and J 2 bases, leaving 18 bases between the germline ends. CDR1 DFQATT and CDR2 SNEGSKA come from the germline V gene (reference sequence). The CDR3 sequence: CSVQISDGPGNTIYF. In nucleotides, the CDR3 is TGCAGTGTCCAGATTTCAGACGGCCCTGGAAACACCATATATTTT.

This clonotype was found many times. The chain combines TRBV4-2 with TRBJ2-2; 8 bases line up with TRBD2. The CDR3 contains 16 residues. Germline V lookup: CDR1 LGHNA, CDR2 YNFKEQ. Trimming removed 1 base from V and 1 base from J; junction bases left unmatched: 2. The chain's CDR3 is CASSQGTSGNTGELFF. The DNA for the CDR3 is TGTGCCAGCAGCCAAGGAACTAGCGGGAACACCGGGGAGCTGTTTTTT.

This clonotype was seen ten or more times. The CDR3, as DNA: TGTGCCAGCAGCACCCAGCTAACTAGCACAGATACGCAGTATTTT. This gives the protein CASSTQLTSTDTQYF. The chain combines TRBV9 with TRBJ2-3; D gene uncertain. This CDR3 is built from 15 residues. In germline, CDR1 is SGDLS, CDR2 YYNGEE. Trimming shortened V by 4 bases and J by 0 bases, and 12 bases separated the two germline ends.

This clonotype occurred many times. This chain links TRBV7-2 with TRBJ2-7; TRBD1 matches 7 bases. The V gene end was trimmed by 2 bases and the J gene end by 2 bases; junction bases not matched to a gene: 6. The CDR3 length is 15 residues. Looked up from germline, CDR1 is SGHTA and CDR2 is FQGNSA. The CDR3 loop is CASSLMMGQPYEQYF. CDR3 nucleotides: TGTGCCAGCAGCTTAATGATGGGACAGCCCTACGAGCAGTACTTC.